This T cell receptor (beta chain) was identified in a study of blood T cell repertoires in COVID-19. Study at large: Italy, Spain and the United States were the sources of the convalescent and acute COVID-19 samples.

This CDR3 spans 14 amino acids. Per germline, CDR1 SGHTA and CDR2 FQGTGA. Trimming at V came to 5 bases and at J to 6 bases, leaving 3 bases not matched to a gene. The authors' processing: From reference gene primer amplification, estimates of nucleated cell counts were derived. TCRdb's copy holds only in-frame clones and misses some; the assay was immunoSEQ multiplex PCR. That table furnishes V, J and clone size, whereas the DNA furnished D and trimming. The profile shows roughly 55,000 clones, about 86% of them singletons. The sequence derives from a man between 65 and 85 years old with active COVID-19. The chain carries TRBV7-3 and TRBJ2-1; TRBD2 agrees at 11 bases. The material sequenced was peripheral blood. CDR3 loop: CASSRSGGANEQFF. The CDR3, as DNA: TGTGCCAGCAGCCGTAGCGGGGGGGCCAATGAGCAGTTCTTC.